The clone carrying this T cell receptor beta chain has a handful of counts. No antigen is known for it. 13 Jbeta primers and 60 Vbeta primers were used for the PCR. TCRdb's copy holds only in-frame clones and misses some; the assay was immunoSEQ multiplex PCR. The sample shows roughly 180,000 clones, roughly 80% of them seen only once. The CDR3 extends over 13 amino acids. The germline CDR1 and CDR2 sequences are MNHEY and SMNVEV (reference sequence). With 5 bases clipped from V and 2 bases from J, the junction kept 3 bases outside the gene matches. This sample was included in a study of cytomegalovirus exposure and HLA in healthy donors. Study at large: Tens of millions of unique TCR sequences came from HLA-typed donors in an early release. Study outcomes and limitations: Rare TCR sequences predominated, though certain public TCRs were found in many donors. In a later analysis, several top co-occurrence clusters appeared linked to parvovirus B19, influenza, CMV and Epstein-Barr virus.

Sequenced input: PBMCs. The clonotype comes from a woman aged 40 to 50 in good health and CMV-seropositive. The chain has TRBV27 and TRBJ2-7; TRBD1 aligns across 7 bases. The chain's CDR3 is CASSLGTAYEQYF. The CDR3 DNA is TGTGCCAGCAGTCTCGGGACAGCCTACGAGCAGTACTTC.